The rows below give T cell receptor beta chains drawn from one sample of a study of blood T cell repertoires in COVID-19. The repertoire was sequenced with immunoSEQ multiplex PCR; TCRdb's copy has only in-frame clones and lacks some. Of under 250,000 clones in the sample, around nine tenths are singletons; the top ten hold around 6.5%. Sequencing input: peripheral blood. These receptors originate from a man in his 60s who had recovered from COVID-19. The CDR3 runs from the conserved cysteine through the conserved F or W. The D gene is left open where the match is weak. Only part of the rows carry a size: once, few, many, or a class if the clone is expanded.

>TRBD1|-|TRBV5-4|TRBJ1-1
CASSPRGLKAFF
TGTGCCAGCAGCCCCAGGGGGCTTAAAGCTTTCTTT
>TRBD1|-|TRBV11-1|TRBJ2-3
CASRYTGADTQYF
TGTGCCAGCAGGTATACAGGGGCAGATACGCAGTATTTT
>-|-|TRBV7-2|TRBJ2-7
CASSLMGSLGGEQYF
TGTGCCAGCAGCTTAATGGGGAGCCTAGGAGGCGAGCAGTACTTC
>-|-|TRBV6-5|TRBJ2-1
CASSYSGGPYNEQFF
TGTGCCAGCAGTTACTCAGGGGGTCCCTACAATGAGCAGTTCTTC
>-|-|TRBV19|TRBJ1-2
CASSRIDSDYGYTF
TGTGCCAGTAGTAGGATAGATAGCGACTATGGCTACACCTTC
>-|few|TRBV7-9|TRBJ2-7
CASTELHEQYF
TGTGCCAGCACAGAGCTGCACGAGCAGTACTTC
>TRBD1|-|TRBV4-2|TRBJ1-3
CASSREVTGASSGNTIYF
TGTGCCAGCAGCCGTGAAGTAACAGGGGCGAGCTCTGGAAACACCATATATTTT
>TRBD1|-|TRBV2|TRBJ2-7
CASSADRVRFYEQYF
TGTGCCAGCAGTGCCGACAGGGTCAGATTCTACGAGCAGTACTTC
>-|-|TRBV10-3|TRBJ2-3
CAISVQESTDTQYF
TGTGCCATCAGTGTTCAAGAGAGCACAGATACGCAGTATTTT
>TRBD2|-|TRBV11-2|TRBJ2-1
CASSRTSGTSSYNEQFF
TGTGCCAGCAGCCGGACTAGCGGGACAAGCTCCTACAATGAGCAGTTCTTC
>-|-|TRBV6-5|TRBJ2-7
CASRLSSSYEQYF
TGTGCCAGCAGACTTTCGAGCTCCTACGAGCAGTACTTC
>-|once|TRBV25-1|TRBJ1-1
CASSVSGVNQAFF
TGTGCCAGCAGTGTATCAGGGGTTAACCAAGCTTTCTTT
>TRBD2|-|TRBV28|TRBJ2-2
CATYNLAGRTGELFF
TGTGCCACCTACAACCTAGCGGGCCGGACCGGGGAGCTGTTTTTT
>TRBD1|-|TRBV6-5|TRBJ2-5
CASSLRTGRETQYF
TGTGCCAGCTCGCTGCGGACAGGGAGGGAGACCCAGTACTTC
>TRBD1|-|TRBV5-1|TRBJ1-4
CASSLAGQLNEKLFF
TGCGCCAGCAGCTTGGCGGGACAGCTTAATGAAAAACTGTTTTTT
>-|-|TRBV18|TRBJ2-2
CASSPGGGATTGELFF
TGTGCCAGCTCACCAGGAGGGGGCGCGACAACCGGGGAGCTGTTTTTT
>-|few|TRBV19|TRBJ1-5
CASSIEGLGNQPQHF
TGTGCCAGTAGTATAGAGGGCCTTGGCAATCAGCCCCAGCATTTT
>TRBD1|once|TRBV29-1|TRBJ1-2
CSVATGAGYGYTF
TGCAGCGTTGCTACAGGGGCCGGCTATGGCTACACCTTC
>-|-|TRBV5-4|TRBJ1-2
CASSQGLGGYTF
TGTGCCAGCAGCCAGGGGTTGGGCGGCTACACCTTC
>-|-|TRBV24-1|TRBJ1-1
CATSRGTEAFF
TGTGCCACCAGTCGGGGCACTGAAGCTTTCTTT
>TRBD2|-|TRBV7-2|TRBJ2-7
CASSLGTSGGSSSYEQYF
TGTGCCAGCAGCTTAGGGACTAGCGGGGGGTCGAGCTCCTACGAGCAGTACTTC
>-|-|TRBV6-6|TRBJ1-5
CASRAGGARAAQPQHF
TGTGCCAGCAGGGCGGGGGGGGCACGGGCGGCTCAGCCCCAGCATTTT
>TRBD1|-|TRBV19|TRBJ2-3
CASSRQGLSTDTQYF
TGTGCCAGTTCCCGACAGGGCCTGTCCACAGATACGCAGTATTTT
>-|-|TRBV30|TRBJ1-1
CAWSEVRLYLTEAFF
TGTGCCTGGAGCGAGGTGCGTCTATACCTCACTGAAGCTTTCTTT
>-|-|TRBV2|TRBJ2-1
CASRTSINEQFF
TGTGCCAGCAGAACTAGTATCAATGAGCAGTTCTTC
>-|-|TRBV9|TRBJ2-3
CASSVGGRGTRTDTQYF
TGTGCCAGCAGCGTAGGCGGCCGTGGAACCCGAACAGATACGCAGTATTTT
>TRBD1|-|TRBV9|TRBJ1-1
CASSPGRGRTEAFF
TGTGCCAGCAGCCCTGGCAGGGGGCGCACTGAAGCTTTCTTT
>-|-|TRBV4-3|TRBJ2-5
CASSPGLSFIETQYF
TGCGCCAGCAGCCCGGGACTTAGTTTCATCGAGACCCAGTACTTC
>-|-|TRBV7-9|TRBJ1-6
CASSNDRYSPLHF
TGTGCCAGCAGCAATGACAGATATTCACCCCTCCACTTT
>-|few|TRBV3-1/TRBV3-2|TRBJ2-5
CASSERGTQYF
TGTGCCAGCAGCGAACGGGGGACCCAGTACTTC
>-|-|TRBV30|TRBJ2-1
CAWRRQSSYNEQFF
TGTGCCTGGAGGAGGCAGTCATCCTACAATGAGCAGTTCTTC
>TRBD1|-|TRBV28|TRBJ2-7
CASRPTGVSYEQYF
TGTGCCAGCAGGCCGACAGGGGTTTCCTACGAGCAGTACTTC
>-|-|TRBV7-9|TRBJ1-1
CASSDQGSEAFF
TGTGCCAGCAGCGATCAGGGCTCTGAAGCTTTCTTT
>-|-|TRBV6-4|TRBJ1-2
CASSGQYGYTF
TGTGCCAGCAGTGGACAGTATGGCTACACCTTC
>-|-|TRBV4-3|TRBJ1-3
CASSQGGFSGNTIYF
TGCGCCAGCAGCCAAGGGGGCTTCTCTGGAAACACCATATATTTT
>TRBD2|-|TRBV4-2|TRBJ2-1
CASSQEGRLAGPYNEQFF
TGTGCCAGCAGCCAAGAGGGCCGACTAGCGGGACCTTACAATGAGCAGTTCTTC
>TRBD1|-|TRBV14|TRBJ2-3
CASRQGISTDTQYF
TGTGCCAGCCGACAGGGGATCTCTACAGATACGCAGTATTTT
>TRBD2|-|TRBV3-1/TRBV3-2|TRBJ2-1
CASRPRGGPYNEQFF
TGTGCCAGCAGGCCTCGCGGGGGGCCCTACAATGAGCAGTTCTTC
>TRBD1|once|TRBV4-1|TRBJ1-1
CASSRGQGDAFF
TGCGCCAGCAGCCGGGGACAGGGGGACGCTTTCTTT
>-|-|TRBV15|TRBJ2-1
CATSRGHGGNTAHQFF
TGTGCCACCAGCAGAGGGCACGGTGGAAACACAGCACATCAGTTCTTC
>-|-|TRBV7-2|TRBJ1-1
CASSLTGNTEAFF
TGTGCCAGCAGCCTGACAGGCAACACTGAAGCTTTCTTT
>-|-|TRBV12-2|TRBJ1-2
CASRLVPSRGISYGYTF
TGTGCAAGTCGCTTAGTTCCATCAAGGGGAATTAGCTATGGCTACACCTTC
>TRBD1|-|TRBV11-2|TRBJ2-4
CASSHTSGQNIQYF
TGTGCCAGCAGCCACACCTCGGGACAGAACATTCAGTACTTC
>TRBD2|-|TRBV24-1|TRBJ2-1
CATSGGGIYNEQFF
TGTGCCACCAGCGGGGGGGGCATCTACAATGAGCAGTTCTTC
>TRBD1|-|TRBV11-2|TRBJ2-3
CASSLDRDTDTQYF
TGTGCCAGCAGCCTGGACAGGGACACAGATACGCAGTATTTT
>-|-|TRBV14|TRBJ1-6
CASSQMIDSPLHF
TGTGCCAGCAGCCAAATGATAGATTCACCCCTCCACTTT
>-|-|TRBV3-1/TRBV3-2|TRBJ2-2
CASSQAGGTNTGELFF
TGTGCCAGCAGCCAAGCCGGGGGAACGAACACCGGGGAGCTGTTTTTT
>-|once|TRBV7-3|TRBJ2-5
CASSRRGQSQETQYF
TGTGCCAGCAGCCGGCGGGGGCAGTCTCAAGAGACCCAGTACTTC
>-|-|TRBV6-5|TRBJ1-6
CASSYSASSNSPLHF
TGTGCCAGCAGTTACTCGGCCAGTTCGAATTCACCCCTCCACTTT